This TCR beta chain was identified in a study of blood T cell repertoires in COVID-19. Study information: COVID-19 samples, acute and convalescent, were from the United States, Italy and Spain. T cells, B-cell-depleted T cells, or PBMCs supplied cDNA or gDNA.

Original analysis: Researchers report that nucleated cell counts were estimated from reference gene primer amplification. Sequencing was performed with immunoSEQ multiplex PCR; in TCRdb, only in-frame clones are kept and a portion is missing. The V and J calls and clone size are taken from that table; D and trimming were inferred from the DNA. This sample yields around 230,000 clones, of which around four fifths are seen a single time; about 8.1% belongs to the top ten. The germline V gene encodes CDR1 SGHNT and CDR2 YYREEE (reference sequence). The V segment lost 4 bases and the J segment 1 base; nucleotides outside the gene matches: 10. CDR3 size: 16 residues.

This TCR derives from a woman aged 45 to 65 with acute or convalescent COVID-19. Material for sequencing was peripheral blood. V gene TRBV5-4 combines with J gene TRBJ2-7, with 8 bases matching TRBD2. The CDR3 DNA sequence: TGTGCCAGCAGCCCCCGGGGGGGCGGGTCTTCCTACGAGCAGTACTTC. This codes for CASSPRGGGSSYEQYF.